This entry lists 5 T cell receptor beta chains sequenced from one sample in a study of T cell responses to AZD1222 COVID-19 vaccine (dated by TCRdb to the early 2020s). Library preparation employed the immunoSEQ multiplex PCR assay. Drawn from immuneACCESS, this table holds only the in-frame rearrangements with V and J called that TCRdb kept. Clones are partly lost; checked studies trace under half to an unresolved V gene and leave the rest unexplained. This sample is represented by around 200,000 clones; more than 80% of them were singletons. Approximately 3.9% of the sample belongs to the ten largest clones. The time point label corresponds to: baseline before first vaccination. The specimen was peripheral blood, collected on day 0 of AZD1222 vaccination. Receptors originate from an adult in good health.

The rearrangement uses TRBV12-5 and TRBJ2-7, with TRBD2 matching over 9 bases. V trimming: 5 bases; J trimming: 4 bases; junction bases outside the gene matches: 15. The germline V gene has CDR1 LGHNT and CDR2 FRNRAP. The CDR3 is 17 amino acids. The CDR3 DNA is TGTGCTAGTGGTGAGCCCTCCCGGCGGGAGGGTGTATACGAGCAGTACTTC. This translates into CASGEPSRREGVYEQYF. Full variable domain (outside the CDR3, taken from reference TRBV12-5 and TRBJ2-7): DARVTQTPRHKVTEMGQEVTMRCQPILGHNTVFWYRQTMMQGLELLAYFRNRAPLDDSGMPKDRFSAEMPDATLATLKIQPSEPRDSAVYFCASGEPSRREGVYEQYFGPGTRLTVT.

This clone was observed once. V gene TRBV2 combines with J gene TRBJ2-7; TRBD1 or TRBD2 may be the D gene (5 bases each). Germline-derived CDR1 and CDR2 are SNHLY and FYNNEI. V lost 4 bases, J lost 2 bases, and 9 bases lay in between. CDR3 size: 13 residues. Written as DNA, the CDR3 is TGTGCCAGCAGTGCTCAGGGAGCCTACGAGCAGTACTTC. This sequence encodes CASSAQGAYEQYF.

This chain connects TRBV11-2 to TRBJ1-1; weak D call: TRBD1 (5 bases). Germline-derived CDR1 and CDR2 are SGHAT and FQNNGV. The CDR3 runs 16 residues. V lost 5 bases and J 3 bases, leaving 19 bases between the germline ends. The DNA of the CDR3 is TGTGCCAGCAGCCCCAGCGGGGGGAGTCCCTACACTGAAGCTTTCTTT. Encoded protein: CASSPSGGSPYTEAFF.

The chain links TRBV4-2 to TRBJ2-1; no definite D call. The V end lost 0 bases, the J end lost 4 bases, and 10 bases lay between the germline ends. In germline, CDR1 is LGHNA, CDR2 YNFKEQ. The CDR3 runs to 15 residues. As DNA, the CDR3 is TGTGCCAGCAGCCAAGAGAGTCAGGTTTACAATGAGCAGTTCTTC. This encodes CASSQESQVYNEQFF.

The rearrangement uses TRBV23-1 and TRBJ2-1; D gene uncertain. TRBV23-1 is noted as an ORF with a role that remains uncertain. V was cut by 0 bases and J by 12 bases, with 9 bases left in between. CDR3 size: 12 residues. CDR3: CASSQSTFGQFF. The CDR3 DNA reads as TGCGCCAGCAGTCAATCCACTTTTGGGCAGTTCTTC.